A selection of T cell receptor beta chains follows, all from one sample in a study of shared T cell receptors in the human thymus. Here immunoSEQ multiplex PCR was the method, and the copy in TCRdb shows in-frame clones only, minus some. The sample records 500,000 to 850,000 clones, around 87% being singletons. These data were likewise used in another study, on human thymus T cells.

Material for sequencing was thymocytes. The receptors come from a boy under two years old with a congenital heart defect. Each CDR3 is given with its conserved first and last residue. D genes are given only for firm matches. Size tells how often a clone was seen (once, few, many) or the class of an expanded clone, and some rows leave it out.

d_call j_call clone_size v_call cdr3_aa cdr3_nt
NA TRBJ2-5 NA TRBV5-1 CASSLQGSGQETQYF TGCGCCAGCAGCTTACAGGGTTCAGGACAAGAGACCCAGTACTTC
NA TRBJ2-7 NA TRBV18 CASSPKGGLSYEQYF TGTGCCAGCTCGCCCAAAGGGGGTTTATCCTACGAGCAGTACTTC
TRBD1 TRBJ2-7 few TRBV6-5 CASGDRGTYEQYF TGTGCCAGCGGCGACAGGGGAACCTACGAGCAGTACTTC
NA TRBJ2-7 NA TRBV6-6 CASSAGKRYEQYF TGTGCCAGCAGCGCCGGGAAGCGTTACGAGCAGTACTTC
TRBD1 TRBJ2-5 NA TRBV25-1 CASSESSGTGEETQYF TGTGCCAGCAGTGAATCCTCCGGGACAGGGGAAGAGACCCAGTACTTC
NA TRBJ2-7 NA TRBV7-2 CASSRGPRVPYEQYF TGTGCCAGCAGCCGAGGGCCTAGAGTCCCCTACGAGCAGTACTTC
TRBD1 TRBJ2-5 NA TRBV5-1 CASSGQGETQYF TGCGCCAGCAGCGGACAGGGAGAGACCCAGTACTTC
NA TRBJ1-5 once TRBV19 CASTAASNYQPQHF TGTGCCAGTACAGCGGCCTCGAACTATCAGCCCCAGCATTTT
NA TRBJ2-4 NA TRBV27 CATKDRAKNIQYF TGTGCCACAAAAGACAGAGCCAAAAACATTCAGTACTTC
NA TRBJ2-1 NA TRBV28 CASSGRGPPNEQFF TGTGCCAGTTCGGGGCGGGGACCCCCAAATGAGCAGTTCTTC
NA TRBJ1-1 few TRBV6-1 CASRARNTEAFF TGTGCCAGCAGGGCTAGGAACACTGAAGCTTTCTTT
TRBD1 TRBJ1-1 once TRBV15 CATSRGTGGTEAFF TGTGCCACCAGCAGGGGGACAGGGGGCACTGAAGCTTTCTTT
NA TRBJ1-1 NA TRBV19 CASSPGRWGGMNTEAFF TGTGCCAGTAGTCCGGGTCGGTGGGGCGGGATGAACACTGAAGCTTTCTTT
TRBD1 TRBJ2-7 NA TRBV6-6 CASSVDRGWDEQYF TGTGCCAGCAGTGTCGACAGGGGTTGGGACGAGCAGTACTTC
NA TRBJ2-7 NA TRBV6-5 CASRLVRAAIQQYF TGTGCCAGCAGACTCGTACGTGCGGCGATCCAACAGTACTTC
TRBD1 TRBJ1-1 NA TRBV27 CASSQLPGQVNTEAFF TGTGCCAGCAGTCAACTCCCGGGACAGGTGAACACTGAAGCTTTCTTT
TRBD1 TRBJ2-7 once TRBV5-1 CASRTGTGHILGSYEQYF TGCGCCAGCCGAACAGGGACAGGTCACATCCTGGGCTCCTACGAGCAGTACTTC
NA TRBJ1-4 few TRBV18 CASSIQEKLFF TGTGCCAGCTCAATCCAGGAAAAACTGTTTTTT
NA TRBJ2-5 NA TRBV6-1 CASLSRAKETQYF TGTGCCAGCCTGAGCAGGGCCAAAGAGACCCAGTACTTC
NA TRBJ2-5 NA TRBV21-1 CASSKGELAGDETQYF TGTGCCAGCAGCAAAGGGGAGCTAGCGGGAGATGAGACCCAGTACTTC
TRBD2 TRBJ2-2 NA TRBV5-1 CASSITSGASGELFF TGCGCCAGCAGCATCACTAGCGGGGCTTCCGGGGAGCTGTTTTTT
TRBD2 TRBJ2-1 NA TRBV6-5 CASRGGRVNEQFF TGTGCCAGCAGGGGCGGGAGGGTAAATGAGCAGTTCTTC
NA TRBJ1-2 NA TRBV6-5 CASSYEATSGYTF TGTGCCAGCAGTTACGAGGCCACGAGCGGCTACACCTTC
NA TRBJ2-7 NA TRBV7-9 CASSLTGLQYF TGTGCCAGCAGCTTAACAGGCCTGCAGTACTTC
NA TRBJ1-3 NA TRBV15 CATSRGVESGNTIYF TGTGCCACCAGCAGAGGAGTAGAATCTGGAAACACCATATATTTT
NA TRBJ2-7 NA TRBV7-9 CASSYYDQRQDNSYEQYF TGTGCCAGCAGTTATTATGACCAACGTCAGGACAACTCCTACGAGCAGTACTTC
NA TRBJ2-1 NA TRBV14 CASSQGGSRRRGNEQFF TGTGCCAGCAGCCAAGGGGGTAGTCGGAGAAGGGGCAATGAGCAGTTCTTC
TRBD1 TRBJ1-4 NA TRBV19 CASSPNRLTQGLNEKLFF TGTGCCAGTAGTCCCAACCGCTTAACACAGGGGCTAAATGAAAAACTGTTTTTT
NA TRBJ2-4 NA TRBV7-9 CASSQTGTHTLAKNIQYF TGTGCCAGCAGCCAGACCGGGACTCATACTCTAGCCAAAAACATTCAGTACTTC
NA TRBJ1-2 NA TRBV5-8 CASSPGRRYGYTF TGTGCCAGCAGCCCCGGCAGGAGGTATGGCTACACCTTC
TRBD1 TRBJ2-7 NA TRBV9 CASSPRQGATYEQYF TGTGCCAGCAGCCCCAGACAGGGGGCCACCTACGAGCAGTACTTC
NA TRBJ2-3 NA TRBV28 CASSLSGGAGSEDTQYF TGTGCCAGCAGTTTGAGTGGGGGGGCCGGTTCTGAAGATACGCAGTATTTT
NA TRBJ2-3 NA TRBV9 CASSPTLAVTSTDTQYF TGTGCCAGCAGCCCCACCTTAGCGGTAACTAGCACAGATACGCAGTATTTT
TRBD1 TRBJ2-7 NA TRBV28 CASSQGQRSSYEQYF TGTGCCAGCAGCCAGGGACAGAGGAGCTCCTACGAGCAGTACTTC
TRBD1 TRBJ2-7 few TRBV4-3 CASSHPRTGEVGEQYF TGCGCCAGCAGCCATCCCCGGACAGGGGAAGTTGGCGAGCAGTACTTC
TRBD2 TRBJ2-7 NA TRBV6-1 CASSRTILGGIEQYF TGTGCCAGCAGTCGCACCATCCTGGGGGGGATCGAGCAGTACTTC
NA TRBJ2-3 NA TRBV27 CASSKPPGLPPTTQYF TGTGCCAGCAGCAAACCCCCCGGACTACCTCCTACTACGCAGTATTTT
TRBD2 TRBJ2-7 NA TRBV28 CASSLRLAGGSNEQYF TGTGCCAGCAGTTTGAGGCTAGCGGGAGGTTCAAACGAGCAGTACTTC
NA TRBJ1-4 few TRBV5-4 CASSSWQGGATNEKLFF TGTGCCAGCAGCTCCTGGCAGGGTGGAGCAACTAATGAAAAACTGTTTTTT
NA TRBJ1-4 NA TRBV19 CASSIERFDEKLFF TGTGCCAGTAGTATAGAACGGTTCGATGAAAAACTGTTTTTT
TRBD1 TRBJ1-3 NA TRBV5-6 CASSMDRGQSGNTIYF TGTGCCAGCAGTATGGACAGGGGGCAGTCTGGAAACACCATATATTTT
TRBD1 TRBJ2-6 NA TRBV27 CASSLNGQEGSGANVLTF TGTGCCAGCAGTCTCAACGGACAGGAAGGCTCTGGGGCCAACGTCCTGACTTTC
NA TRBJ2-3 NA TRBV9 CASNPEPGVGDTQYF TGTGCCAGCAACCCGGAACCGGGAGTGGGGGATACGCAGTATTTT
NA TRBJ2-6 NA TRBV21-1 CASSALRGIAGANVLTF TGTGCCAGCAGCGCTCTCAGGGGCATCGCTGGGGCCAACGTCCTGACTTTC
NA TRBJ2-7 NA TRBV27 CASRPGQLFVYEQYF TGTGCCAGCAGGCCGGGACAACTCTTCGTTTACGAGCAGTACTTC
NA TRBJ1-2 NA TRBV2 CASSEAPYTGSNYGYTF TGTGCCAGCAGTGAAGCGCCTTATACGGGGTCTAACTATGGCTACACCTTC
NA TRBJ1-3 NA TRBV4-3 CASSQNPGGLSSGNTIYF TGCGCCAGCAGCCAGAATCCGGGGGGGTTATCCTCTGGAAACACCATATATTTT
TRBD2 TRBJ2-2 NA TRBV5-1 CASSLTSGAVGGELFF TGCGCCAGCAGCTTGACTAGCGGGGCAGTCGGCGGGGAGCTGTTTTTT
TRBD1 TRBJ2-3 NA TRBV9 CASSSEGARNTQYF TGTGCCAGCAGCTCAGAGGGGGCTCGGAATACGCAGTATTTT
NA TRBJ2-2 NA TRBV14 CASSPSDPNTGELFF TGTGCCAGCAGCCCGAGCGACCCCAACACCGGGGAGCTGTTTTTT
NA TRBJ1-4 NA TRBV2 CASSVQENNEKLFF TGTGCCAGCAGTGTGCAGGAAAATAATGAAAAACTGTTTTTT
TRBD1 TRBJ1-3 NA TRBV28 CASSFKGAVYGNTIYF TGTGCCAGCAGTTTTAAGGGGGCAGTATATGGAAACACCATATATTTT
NA TRBJ2-3 NA TRBV30 CAWSVSATHTSTDTQYF TGTGCCTGGAGTGTTTCCGCGACTCACACAAGCACAGATACGCAGTATTTT
NA TRBJ1-5 once TRBV21-1 CASDKGLPGQGYQPQHF TGTGCCAGCGACAAAGGCCTTCCGGGACAGGGGTATCAGCCCCAGCATTTT
NA TRBJ2-7 NA TRBV5-4 CASSLALRGGQGHYEQYF TGTGCCAGCAGCTTGGCCTTACGGGGGGGACAGGGCCACTACGAGCAGTACTTC
TRBD1 TRBJ1-6 NA TRBV2 CASSENGVFGQGFHNSPLHF TGTGCCAGCAGTGAAAACGGTGTCTTCGGACAGGGATTTCATAATTCACCCCTCCACTTT
NA TRBJ1-2 NA TRBV7-8 CASSLDPGNYGYTF TGTGCCAGCAGCTTAGATCCAGGGAACTATGGCTACACCTTC
TRBD1 TRBJ1-6 NA TRBV7-3 CASSLKGRGDSHSPLHF TGTGCCAGCAGCTTAAAAGGCAGGGGGGACAGTCATTCACCCCTCCACTTT
NA TRBJ2-5 NA TRBV11-2 CASRKTGETQYF TGTGCCAGCAGGAAAACAGGGGAGACCCAGTACTTC
NA TRBJ2-7 NA TRBV7-2 CASSPYGGYEQYF TGTGCCAGCAGCCCCTACGGGGGCTACGAGCAGTACTTC